These 3 T cell receptor beta chains share one sample of origin, sequenced in a study of T cell responses to AZD1222 COVID-19 vaccine. Sequenced by immunoSEQ multiplex PCR; TCRdb stores in-frame clones only, minus some. Of about 84,000 clones in the sample, 75% to 90% were seen once. Sequences were derived from peripheral blood, sampled 28 days after the second AZD1222 dose. The source of these receptors is an adult who received the AZD1222 COVID-19 vaccine.

This chain's CDR3 is CASSLWTGPETQYF. The CDR3 coding sequence is TGTGCCAGCAGCCTATGGACAGGGCCAGAGACCCAGTACTTC. The V gene is TRBV13, the J gene TRBJ2-5, with TRBD1 matching 8 bases. Germline V gene sequence: CDR1 PRHDT, CDR2 FYEKMQ (reference sequence). V was clipped by 5 bases and J by 4 bases; unmatched bases: 6. The CDR3 contains 14 residues.

The chain couples TRBV7-2 to TRBJ2-7; 7 bases match TRBD1. CDR1 is SGHTA and CDR2 is FQGNSA in the germline V gene. The CDR3 loop spans 14 amino acids. V lost 1 base, J lost 7 bases, and 7 bases stayed unmatched. CDR3 sequence reads: CASSLVFQTGEQYF. In nucleotides, the CDR3 is TGTGCCAGCAGCTTAGTTTTCCAGACAGGGGAGCAGTACTTC.

This clone came up once. The chain is built from TRBV9 and TRBJ1-6, with D possibly being TRBD1 (6 bases). Germline V gene data show CDR1 as SGDLS and CDR2 as YYNGEE. This CDR3 has 15 amino acids. Trimming pared 0 bases from V and 10 bases from J, leaving 14 bases between. The CDR3 loop reads CASSVVGGQGSPLHF. The CDR3 DNA sequence: TGTGCCAGCAGCGTAGTGGGGGGGCAGGGCTCACCCCTCCACTTT.